Following are 3 T cell receptor beta chains from one sample sequenced in a study of molecular identifiers for immune sequencing clone quantification. TCRdb reprocessed the PCR reads via MiXCR and lists one record per CDR3 protein. The table includes just under 650,000 distinct CDR3 sequences, about 20% detected once. The sequencing input was naive CD8+ T cells from blood, with Jurkat cell RNA spiked in. Subset meaning: FACS-sorted CD8+CD4-CCR7+CD45RA+ naive T cells. All receptors come from a human donor in good health. Some libraries in this study had Jurkat cell RNA spiked in.

Ten or more counts support this clonotype. CDR3 in amino acids: CASSHGQGAFPDTQYF. CDR3 DNA: TGTGCCAGCAGCCACGGACAGGGGGCTTTCCCAGATACGCAGTATTTT. V is TRBV7-6 and J is TRBJ2-3, with 11 nucleotides matching TRBD1. Germline V lookup: CDR1 SGHVS, CDR2 FNYEAQ. CDR3 length equals 16 residues. The ends lost 5 bases at V and 4 bases at J; junction bases unmatched: 8.

There are a few counts of this clonotype. V usage is TRBV10-3 and J usage is TRBJ2-3, with 7 nucleotides matching TRBD2. The CDR3 length is 18 residues. Germline CDR1 reads ENHRY; CDR2 reads SYGVKD. V was pared by 8 bases and J by 5 bases, with 22 bases of the junction left unmatched. The CDR3 is CAIRFENPAGDWLDTQYF. In nucleotides, the CDR3 is TGTGCCATCCGCTTCGAAAATCCCGCGGGGGACTGGCTAGATACGCAGTATTTT.

This clonotype was seen many times. Germline is not matched at one junction end, which may reflect a read error. The chain links TRBV4-3 to TRBJ2-3, with TRBD1 identical over 11 bases. The CDR3 has 15 amino acids. The germline V gene encodes CDR1 LGHNA and CDR2 YSLEER. The CDR3 region is CASSPDRGLTDTQYF. The DNA of the CDR3 is TGTGCCAGCTCCCCGGACAGGGGGCTGACAGATACGCAGTATTTT.